This entry describes one T cell receptor beta chain. Its antigen is as yet unknown. These data are taken from a study of cytomegalovirus exposure and HLA in healthy donors. Study-level points and caveats: It has been reported that TCR beta sequences accurately predicted the HLA-A and HLA-B alleles of most subjects.

The CDR3 consists of 15 residues. CDR1 is MDHEN and CDR2 is SYDVKM in the germline V gene. The V and J ends lost 0 bases and 7 bases, in that order; junction bases with no gene match: 2. The primer mix had 60 Vbeta and 13 Jbeta primers. Generated by immunoSEQ multiplex PCR, the TCRdb table keeps only in-frame clones and is missing some. Its table lists some 130,000 clones. The TCR sequence derives from a woman aged 35 to 49 in good health and CMV-seronegative. This chain links TRBV28 with TRBJ1-4; 10 nucleotides agree with TRBD1. Sequencing was carried out using PBMCs. The CDR3 spells CASSLWDRGGEKLFF. The DNA of the CDR3 is TGTGCCAGCAGTTTATGGGACAGGGGGGGTGAAAAACTGTTTTTT.